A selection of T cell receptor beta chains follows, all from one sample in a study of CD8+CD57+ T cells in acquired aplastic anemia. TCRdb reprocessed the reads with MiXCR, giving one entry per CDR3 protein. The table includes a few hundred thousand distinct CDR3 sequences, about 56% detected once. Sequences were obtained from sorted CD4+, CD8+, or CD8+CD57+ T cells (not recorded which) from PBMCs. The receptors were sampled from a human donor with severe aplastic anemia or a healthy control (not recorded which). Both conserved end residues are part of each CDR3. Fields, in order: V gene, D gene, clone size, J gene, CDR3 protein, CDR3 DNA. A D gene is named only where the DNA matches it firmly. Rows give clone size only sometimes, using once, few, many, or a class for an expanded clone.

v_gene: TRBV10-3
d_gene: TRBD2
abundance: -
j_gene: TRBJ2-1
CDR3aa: CAISGGTYNEQFF
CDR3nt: TGTGCCATTAGCGGGGGAACTTACAATGAGCAGTTCTTC

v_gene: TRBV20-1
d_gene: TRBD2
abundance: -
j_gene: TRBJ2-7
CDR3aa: CSASGRGEDYEQYF
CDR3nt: TGCAGTGCTAGTGGGAGGGGAGAAGACTACGAGCAGTACTTT

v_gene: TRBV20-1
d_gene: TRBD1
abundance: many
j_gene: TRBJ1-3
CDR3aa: CSAGRGSGNTIYF
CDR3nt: TGCAGTGCTGGCAGGGGGTCTGGAAACACCATATATTTT

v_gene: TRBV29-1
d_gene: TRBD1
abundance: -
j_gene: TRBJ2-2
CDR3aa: CSVPRPGQGRNTGELFF
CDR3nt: TGCAGCGTCCCTCGACCGGGACAGGGTCGCAACACCGGGGAGCTGTTTTTT

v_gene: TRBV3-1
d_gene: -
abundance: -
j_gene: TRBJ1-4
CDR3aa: CASSQDRFEKLFF
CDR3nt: TGTGCCAGCAGCCAAGATAGATTTGAAAAACTGTTTTTT

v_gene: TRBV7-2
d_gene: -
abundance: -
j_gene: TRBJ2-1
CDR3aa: CASSLSLSSHEQFF
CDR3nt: TGTGCCAGCAGCTTAAGTCTCAGCAGCCATGAGCAGTTCTTC

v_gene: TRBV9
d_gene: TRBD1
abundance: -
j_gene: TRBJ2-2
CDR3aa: CASSGKDGTDTGELFF
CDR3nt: TGTGCCAGCAGCGGCAAGGACGGGACAGACACCGGGGAGCTGTTTTTT

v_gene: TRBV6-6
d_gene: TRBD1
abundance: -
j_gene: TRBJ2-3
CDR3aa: CASSPPQTGGTWGTDTQYF
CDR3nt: TGTGCCAGCAGTCCCCCGCAGACAGGGGGGACCTGGGGCACAGATACGCAGTATTTT

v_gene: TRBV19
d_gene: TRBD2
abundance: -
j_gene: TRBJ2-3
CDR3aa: CASSITSGSRDTQYF
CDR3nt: TGTGCCAGTAGTATAACTAGCGGGAGTAGAGATACGCAGTATTTT

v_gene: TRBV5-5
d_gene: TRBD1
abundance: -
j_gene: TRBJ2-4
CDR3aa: CASSSTRTGAKNIQYF
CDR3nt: TGTGCCAGCAGCTCGACGAGGACAGGAGCCAAAAACATTCAGTACTTC

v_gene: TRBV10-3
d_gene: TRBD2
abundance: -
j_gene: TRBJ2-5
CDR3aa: CAISESTGTSPEFF
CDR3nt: TGTGCCATCAGTGAGTCCACCGGGACTAGCCCAGAGTTCTTC

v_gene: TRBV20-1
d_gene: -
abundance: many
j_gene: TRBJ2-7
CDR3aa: CSATGDSPSYEQYF
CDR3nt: TGCAGTGCTACAGGGGACTCCCCCTCCTACGAGCAGTACTTC

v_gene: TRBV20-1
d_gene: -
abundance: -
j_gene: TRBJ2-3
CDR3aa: CSVRDPSTDTQYF
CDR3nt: TGCAGTGTCCGGGATCCAAGCACAGATACGCAGTATTTT

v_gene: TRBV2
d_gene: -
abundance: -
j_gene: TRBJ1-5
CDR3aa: CASSGGNRNQPQHF
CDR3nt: TGTGCCAGCAGTGGAGGAAACAGAAATCAGCCCCAGCATTTT

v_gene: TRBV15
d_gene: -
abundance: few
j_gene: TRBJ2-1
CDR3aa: CATSSRRDMDEFF
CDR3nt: TGTGCCACCAGCTCCCGCAGGGACATGGATGAGTTCTTC

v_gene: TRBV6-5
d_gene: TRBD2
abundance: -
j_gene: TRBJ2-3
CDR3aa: CASRLGLAGGIGTQYF
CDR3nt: TGTGCCAGCAGATTGGGACTAGCGGGGGGTATCGGTACGCAGTATTTT

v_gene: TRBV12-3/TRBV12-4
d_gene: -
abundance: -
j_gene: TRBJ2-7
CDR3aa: CASSPSQRGLEQYF
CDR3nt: TGTGCCAGCAGTCCGTCCCAACGCGGCCTCGAGCAGTACTTC